These 14 T cell receptor beta chains share one sample of origin, sequenced in a study of PD-1 blockade in classical Hodgkin lymphoma. Stated time point: cycle 4 day 1 (C4D1), after five to seven weeks of nivolumab. Relapse was seen in all patients after autologous stem cell transplantation, and brentuximab vedotin exposure was variable. Thawed PBMCs were the source of CD8+ T cells, obtained through magnetic negative selection. TCRdb's table, derived via immunoSEQ multiplex PCR, lists solely in-frame clones and lacks some. The sample has more than 8,000 clones, 80% to 85% seen once. The sample consisted of CD8+ T cells from blood, taken before the fourth cycle of nivolumab. The receptors come from a human donor with classical Hodgkin lymphoma.

This chain links TRBV7-9 with TRBJ1-2; D gene ambiguous. V dropped 4 bases and J dropped 4 bases, with 7 bases sitting between them. The CDR3 covers 12 residues. CDR1 is SEHNR and CDR2 is FQNEAQ in the germline V gene (reference sequence). The CDR3 spells CASSSSLYGYTF. The CDR3 nucleotides read TGTGCCAGCAGCTCAAGCCTCTATGGCTACACCTTC.

This clone has just one count. The rearrangement uses TRBV11-2 and TRBJ2-1, with TRBD2 as a possible D gene (7 bases). CDR3 length equals 16 residues. Germline V gene data show CDR1 as SGHAT and CDR2 as FQNNGV. Trimming took off 4 bases at V and 0 bases at J, with 13 bases between the two ends. The CDR3 region is CASSSWGGASYNEQFF. CDR3 bases: TGTGCCAGCAGCTCCTGGGGGGGGGCCTCCTACAATGAGCAGTTCTTC.

This clone has just a few counts. The chain recombines TRBV10-1 with TRBJ1-3; tentative D call: TRBD1 (5 bases). Between the trimmed V and J ends, which lost 4 bases and 0 bases, there was a span of 7 bases. This CDR3 contains 14 residues. From germline, CDR1 is WNHNN and CDR2 SYGVQD (reference sequence). Here the CDR3 reads CASSGQSSGNTIYF. CDR3 DNA sequence: TGCGCCAGCAGTGGACAGAGCTCTGGAAACACCATATATTTT.

The chain links TRBV14 to TRBJ2-7; 11 nucleotides align to TRBD2. This CDR3 comprises 15 residues. V shed 1 base, J shed 4 bases, and the junction held 3 bases outside the gene matches. Germline V gene lookup returns CDR1 SGHDN and CDR2 FVKESK. CDR3: CASSQVAGGQYEQYF. The CDR3 nucleotides read TGTGCCAGCAGCCAAGTAGCGGGGGGGCAATACGAGCAGTACTTC.

The V and J genes are TRBV6-5 and TRBJ2-7; maybe TRBD1 (5 bases). Trimming shortened V by 0 bases and J by 4 bases, and 10 bases separated the two germline ends. The germline V gene has CDR1 MNHEY and CDR2 SVGAGI. The CDR3 spans 14 residues. The CDR3 reads CASSYSGQYYEQYF. For the CDR3, the DNA is TGTGCCAGCAGTTACTCGGGGCAGTATTACGAGCAGTACTTC.

This clone came up a few times. The chain links TRBV30 to TRBJ2-1; D remains unclear. Germline CDR1 is GTSNPN and CDR2 is SVGIG (reference sequence). CDR3 size: 13 residues. The V gene lost 0 bases and the J gene lost 8 bases, with 11 bases spanning the gap. CDR3 amino acids: CAWSVTGDDEQFF. The CDR3 DNA follows: TGTGCCTGGAGTGTAACCGGTGATGATGAGCAGTTCTTC.

The V and J genes are TRBV27 and TRBJ2-1; TRBD2 matches 10 bases. From germline, CDR1 is MNHEY and CDR2 SMNVEV (reference sequence). The CDR3 covers 16 residues. Losses at the gene ends were 5 bases for V and 8 bases for J; bases not matched to a gene: 12. The CDR3 region is CASSTRAGGRIDEQFF. The CDR3 nucleotides read TGTGCCAGCAGTACCCGAGCGGGGGGGCGTATCGATGAGCAGTTCTTC.

By frequency in the sample, this clone is medium-sized. Other DNA sequences within the sample encode an identical CDR3. V is TRBV19 and J is TRBJ1-5, with D unresolved. The CDR3 has 13 residues. Germline assignment: CDR1 LNHDA and CDR2 SQIVND (reference sequence). V dropped 3 bases and J dropped 4 bases, with 7 bases sitting between them. The CDR3, as DNA: TGTGCCAGTAGTATTATAGGGAATCAGCCCCAGCATTTT. Translating it yields CASSIIGNQPQHF.

This chain joins TRBV28 and TRBJ1-2; D unclear. Trimming pared 6 bases from V and 7 bases from J, leaving 12 bases between. CDR1 is MDHEN, CDR2 SYDVKM, per germline. The CDR3 runs to 12 residues. CDR3 coding DNA: TGTGCCAGCAGCCGACCGGTCGGTGGCTACACCTTC. As protein: CASSRPVGGYTF.

The V and J genes are TRBV29-1 and TRBJ1-2; D call uncertain. CDR1 and CDR2 (germline): SQVTM, ANQGSEA. The CDR3 runs 11 residues. The V and J ends lost 7 bases and 4 bases respectively, with 10 bases between them. The CDR3 protein is CSAPGRYGYTF. CDR3 in DNA: TGCAGCGCCCCGGGCCGCTATGGCTACACCTTC.

As DNA, the CDR3 is TGTGCCAGCAGCTTTAACGGGGGGGCCCCCGACGAGCAGTACTTC. Protein sequence: CASSFNGGAPDEQYF. The chain links TRBV5-4 to TRBJ2-7; 8 positions agree with TRBD2. The germline V gene encodes CDR1 SGHNT and CDR2 YYREEE (reference sequence). The CDR3 length is 15 residues. Trimming took 2 bases from V and 5 from J; bases not matched to a gene: 9.

This chain connects TRBV5-5 to TRBJ1-1, with D tentatively TRBD1 (6 bases). CDR3 length: 15 amino acids. The V end lost 4 bases, the J end lost 0 bases, and 13 bases lay between the germline ends. The germline V gene has CDR1 SGHKS and CDR2 YYEKEE (reference sequence). The CDR3 DNA is TGTGCCAGCAGCCAGACTGGACAGTTGAACACTGAAGCTTTCTTT. This gives the protein CASSQTGQLNTEAFF.

V is TRBV28 and J is TRBJ2-2; D is unresolved. The CDR3 has 16 residues. CDR1 is MDHEN, CDR2 SYDVKM, per germline. The V end lost 4 bases, the J end lost 0 bases, and 12 bases lay between the germline ends. The CDR3 here is CASSSRSSANTGELFF. CDR3 bases: TGTGCCAGCAGTTCACGTTCCAGCGCGAACACCGGGGAGCTGTTTTTT.

The chain links TRBV29-1 to TRBJ2-7; 9 bases match TRBD1. The CDR3 consists of 15 residues. The ends lost 6 bases at V and 3 bases at J; junction bases unmatched: 12. Germline CDR1 reads SQVTM; CDR2 reads ANQGSEA. CDR3 protein: CSVPLPGTGSYEQYF. The CDR3 DNA follows: TGCAGCGTCCCCCTCCCCGGGACAGGGAGCTACGAGCAGTACTTC.